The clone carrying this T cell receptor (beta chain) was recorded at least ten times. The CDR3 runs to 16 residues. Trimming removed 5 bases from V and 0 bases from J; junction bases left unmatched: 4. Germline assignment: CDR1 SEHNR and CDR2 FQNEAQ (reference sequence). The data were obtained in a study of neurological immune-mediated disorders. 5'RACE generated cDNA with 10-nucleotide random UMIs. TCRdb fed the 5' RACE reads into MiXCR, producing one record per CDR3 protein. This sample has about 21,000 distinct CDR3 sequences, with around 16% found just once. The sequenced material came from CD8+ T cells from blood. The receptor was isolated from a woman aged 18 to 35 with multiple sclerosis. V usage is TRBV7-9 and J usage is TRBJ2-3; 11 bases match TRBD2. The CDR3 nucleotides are TGTGCCAGCAGCCACGGGACTAGCGGTAGCACAGATACGCAGTATTTT. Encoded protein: CASSHGTSGSTDTQYF.